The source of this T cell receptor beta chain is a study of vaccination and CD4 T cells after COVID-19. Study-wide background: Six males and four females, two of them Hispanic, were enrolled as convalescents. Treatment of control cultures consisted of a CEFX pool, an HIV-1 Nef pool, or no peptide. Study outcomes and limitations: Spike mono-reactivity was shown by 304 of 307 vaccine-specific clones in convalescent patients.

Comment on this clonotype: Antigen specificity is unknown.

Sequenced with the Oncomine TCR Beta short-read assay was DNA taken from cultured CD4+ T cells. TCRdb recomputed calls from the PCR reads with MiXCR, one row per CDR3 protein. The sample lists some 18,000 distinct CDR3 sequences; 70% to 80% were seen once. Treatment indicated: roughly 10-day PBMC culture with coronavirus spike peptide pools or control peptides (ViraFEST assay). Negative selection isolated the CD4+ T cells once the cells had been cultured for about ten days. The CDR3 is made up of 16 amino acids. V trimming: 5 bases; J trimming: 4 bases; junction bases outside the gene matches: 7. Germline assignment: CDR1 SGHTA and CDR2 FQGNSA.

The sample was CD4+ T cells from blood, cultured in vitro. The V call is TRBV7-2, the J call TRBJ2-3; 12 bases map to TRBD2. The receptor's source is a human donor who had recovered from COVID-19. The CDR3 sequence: CASSRLAGAIPDTQYF. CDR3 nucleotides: TGTGCCAGCAGCCGACTAGCGGGAGCCATCCCAGATACGCAGTATTTT. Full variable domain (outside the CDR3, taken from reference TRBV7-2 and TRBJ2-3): GAGVSQSPSNKVTEKGKDVELRCDPISGHTALYWYRQSLGQGLEFLIYFQGNSAPDKSGLPSDRFSAERTGGSVSTLTIQRTQQEDSAVYLCASSRLAGAIPDTQYFGPGTRLTVL.